A single sample is the source of the 28 T cell receptor beta chains below, sequenced in a study of metastatic and nonmetastatic thyroid tumors. TCRdb re-clonotyped the PCR reads through MiXCR. The table shows around 20,000 clones, with roughly 36% occurring only once. Patients had received no treatment of any kind before thyroid surgery. Material for sequencing was tumor tissue. The receptors were gathered from a female donor with papillary thyroid cancer or a benign thyroid nodule (not recorded which). Some clones in this sample may be carry-over from other donors' samples.

This clone has more than one count but fewer than ten. V gene TRBV6-2 or TRBV6-3 combines with J gene TRBJ2-7, with 7 bases fitting TRBD2. V dropped 5 bases and J dropped 4; count of bases not matched to a gene: 8. The germline CDR1 and CDR2 sequences are MNHEY and SVGEGT. This CDR3 has 14 residues. The CDR3 nucleotides read TGTGCCAGCAGTGGACTAGGAATAGGATACGAGCAGTACTTC. It translates to CASSGLGIGYEQYF.

A few counts support this clone. The chain carries TRBV6-1 and TRBJ2-2; D is ambiguous. CDR3 length: 13 amino acids. The germline V gene encodes CDR1 MNHNS and CDR2 SASEGT. Trimming left V 5 bases short and J 3 bases short, with 7 bases between. CDR3 protein: CASSRSDTGELFF. The CDR3 nucleotides are TGTGCCAGCAGTAGATCTGACACCGGGGAGCTGTTTTTT.

The gene calls are TRBV5-1 and TRBJ2-5; 13 nucleotides agree with TRBD2. The junction had 5 bases not matched to a gene; V was cut back by 4 bases and J by 2 bases. The CDR3 covers 16 residues. Germline V gives CDR1 SGHRS, CDR2 YFSETQ. The CDR3 coding sequence is TGCGCCAGCAGCCTAGGACTAGCGGGGGATCAAGAGACCCAGTACTTC. Translated, it gives CASSLGLAGDQETQYF.

The J gene is TRBJ2-3, the V gene TRBV5-1; D is possibly TRBD2 (6 bases). The ends were cut back, 2 bases at V and 4 bases at J, with 11 bases in the middle. Per the germline V gene, CDR1 is SGHRS and CDR2 is YFSETQ. The CDR3 has 14 residues. The CDR3 DNA is TGCGCCAGCAGCTTTCCTACTAGCTCAGATACGCAGTATTTT. Translating it yields CASSFPTSSDTQYF.

The V call is TRBV6-1, the J call TRBJ1-2, with D unclear. This CDR3 has 15 residues. The V end was cut by 4 bases, the J end by 5 bases, with 17 bases between. Germline V lookup: CDR1 MNHNS, CDR2 SASEGT. Written as DNA, the CDR3 is TGTGCCAGCAGTGCCAGTACGCTTTCACCTTATGGCTACACCTTC. Translation: CASSASTLSPYGYTF.

This clone was seen only a few times. The V gene is TRBV6-4, the J gene TRBJ2-1, with 7 positions matching TRBD2. CDR1 MRHNA and CDR2 SNTAGT come from the germline V gene. Trimming removed 6 bases from V and 10 bases from J; junction bases left unmatched: 15. This CDR3 spans 15 amino acids. The CDR3 DNA reads TGTGCCAGCAGCGAAGGACTAGGTCCTTGGTCGGAGCAGTTCTTC. The encoded protein is CASSEGLGPWSEQFF.

The sample holds a few counts of this clone. This chain joins TRBV2 and TRBJ2-3; D might be TRBD1 or TRBD2, each matching 5 bases. The ends were cut back, 10 bases at V and 5 bases at J, with 16 bases in the middle. CDR1 is SNHLY and CDR2 is FYNNEI in the germline V gene. The CDR3 has 13 residues. CDR3 residues: CATQRGERDTQYF. DNA of the CDR3: TGTGCCACCCAGCGAGGGGAGAGAGATACGCAGTATTTT. The variable domain in full, completed from reference TRBV2 and TRBJ2-3, reads EPEVTQTPSHQVTQMGQEVILRCVPISNHLYFYWYRQILGQKVEFLVSFYNNEISEKSEIFDDQFSVERPDGSNFTLKIRSTKLEDSAMYFCATQRGERDTQYFGPGTRLTVL.

The chain uses TRBV28 and TRBJ2-3; TRBD2 aligns across 10 bases. Germline CDR1 MDHEN, CDR2 SYDVKM. The CDR3 extends over 13 amino acids. The ends lost 6 bases at V and 10 bases at J; junction bases unmatched: 7. CDR3 sequence reads: CASSSGLANAQYF. In nucleotides, the CDR3 is TGTGCCAGCAGCTCGGGACTAGCGAACGCGCAGTATTTT.

J is TRBJ1-2 and V is TRBV20-1; 8 bases fit TRBD1. Germline assignment: CDR1 DFQATT and CDR2 SNEGSKA (reference sequence). V lost 3 bases and J lost 8; bases outside the gene matches: 11. CDR3 length: 14 amino acids. CDR3 in DNA: TGCAGTGCTAGGACTTACCAGGGGGCTAGGGGCTACACCTTC. Translating it yields CSARTYQGARGYTF.

This clone was counted only a few times. The chain combines TRBV19 with TRBJ1-2; the D gene is possibly TRBD1 (6 bases). CDR1 is LNHDA, CDR2 SQIVND, per germline (reference sequence). This CDR3 contains 15 residues. Trimming removed 4 bases from V and 0 bases from J, with 12 bases in between. CDR3 protein: CASSRQDEANYGYTF. CDR3 DNA sequence: TGTGCCAGTAGTAGACAGGACGAAGCTAACTATGGCTACACCTTC.

CDR3 DNA: TGCGCCAGCAGCCAAGAAAAGTATCAGCCCCAGCATTTT. This codes for CASSQEKYQPQHF. The chain couples TRBV4-3 to TRBJ1-5, with D unresolved. The CDR3 extends over 13 amino acids. Trimming stripped 0 bases from V and 5 bases from J, with 5 bases between. Germline values: CDR1 LGHNA, CDR2 YSLEER.

The chain carries TRBV20-1 and TRBJ2-1, with 14 bases identical to TRBD2. CDR3 length equals 14 residues. V was clipped by 4 bases and J by 9 bases; unmatched bases: 5. The germline CDR1 and CDR2 sequences are DFQATT and SNEGSKA (reference sequence). CDR3: CSATGLAGAGEQFF. The CDR3 DNA is TGCAGTGCTACGGGACTAGCGGGAGCAGGTGAGCAGTTCTTC.

The table lists this clone with a few counts. V is TRBV5-6 and J is TRBJ2-2; D is perhaps TRBD1 (5 bases). This CDR3 has 17 amino acids. Trimming took off 0 bases at V and 5 bases at J, with 17 bases between the two ends. Germline V gene sequence: CDR1 SGHDT, CDR2 YYEEEE. The CDR3, as DNA: TGTGCCAGCAGCTTGGTTATCCGACAGCTAGAGACCGGGGAGCTGTTTTTT. This encodes CASSLVIRQLETGELFF.

This clone was picked up a small number of times. The chain uses TRBV28 and TRBJ2-2; 14 nucleotides line up with TRBD2. This CDR3 is 17 amino acids long. Germline loops: CDR1 MDHEN, CDR2 SYDVKM. The V gene end was trimmed by 8 bases and the J gene end by 7 bases; junction bases not matched to a gene: 12. The CDR3 DNA is TGTGCCAGCGGTAGACCGGGACTAGCGGGAGCGGGCGGGGAGCTGTTTTTT. Residues: CASGRPGLAGAGGELFF.

This clone was detected ten times or more. This chain connects TRBV10-2 to TRBJ2-1; no definite D call. V was trimmed by 0 bases and J by 8 bases, leaving 14 bases between them. Germline values: CDR1 WSHSY, CDR2 SAAADI. There are 15 residues in the CDR3. The CDR3 protein is CASSESTATGHEQFF. As DNA, the CDR3 is TGCGCCAGCAGTGAGTCGACTGCAACCGGGCATGAGCAGTTCTTC.

The V and J genes are TRBV18 and TRBJ1-1; D is perhaps TRBD1 (5 bases). V lost 3 bases and J lost 4, with 15 bases in between. The CDR3 is 15 residues long. Germline assignment: CDR1 KGHSH and CDR2 LQKENI. The CDR3 sequence: CASSPAAGGTTEAFF. As DNA, the CDR3 is TGTGCCAGCTCACCCGCGGCGGGGGGAACCACTGAAGCTTTCTTT.

This clone was picked up many times. As DNA, the CDR3 is TGTGCCAGCAGTTACAGTGCAGCCTATACCTACGAGCAGTACTTC. Protein product: CASSYSAAYTYEQYF. The chain combines TRBV6-6 with TRBJ2-7, with D unclear. Between the trimmed V and J ends, which lost 2 bases and 2 bases, there was a span of 13 bases. Germline-derived CDR1 and CDR2 are MNHNY and SVGAGI (reference sequence). This CDR3 has 15 amino acids.

This clone has just a few counts. The V call is TRBV6-2 or TRBV6-3, the J call TRBJ1-6; 9 nucleotides agree with TRBD1. Per the germline V gene, CDR1 is MNHEY and CDR2 is SVGEGT. The V gene end was trimmed by 6 bases and the J gene end by 0 bases; junction bases not matched to a gene: 3. The CDR3 has 16 residues. The CDR3 here is CASSEDRGSYNSPLHF. The CDR3 DNA is TGTGCCAGCAGCGAGGACAGGGGCTCCTATAATTCACCCCTCCACTTT.

This chain joins TRBV5-1 and TRBJ2-7; D is undetermined. The CDR3 is 12 residues long. Germline V gives CDR1 SGHRS, CDR2 YFSETQ. V lost 0 bases to trimming and J lost 4 bases, with 5 bases between them. The CDR3 loop is CASSLDIYEQYF. The CDR3 bases are TGCGCCAGCAGCTTGGACATTTACGAGCAGTACTTC.

In regard to this clone: At one end the junction does not follow the germline gene, possibly because of a read error. V is TRBV12-3 or TRBV12-4 and J is TRBJ1-4; D gene uncertain. The CDR3 is 15 residues long. The CDR3 nucleotides read TGTGCCAGCAGCCCCCAGGCCAGTATTAATGAAAAACTATTTTTT. Its protein product is CASSPQASINEKLFF.

This chain connects TRBV6-1 to TRBJ1-2; D may be TRBD1 (5 bases). The CDR3 is 14 amino acids. V was cut by 4 bases and J by 5 bases, with 14 bases left in between. Germline V lookup: CDR1 MNHNS, CDR2 SASEGT. Here the CDR3 DNA reads TGTGCCAGCAGTGCAGGGAGGGCGCTGTATGGCTACACCTTC. Residues: CASSAGRALYGYTF.

CDR3 amino acids: CASSEALLGRGRTDGYTF. As DNA, the CDR3 is TGTGCCAGCAGTGAAGCGCTTCTAGGGAGGGGCAGGACGGATGGCTACACCTTC. J is TRBJ1-2 and V is TRBV2; TRBD1 is a possible D gene (5 bases). There are 18 residues in the CDR3. Per germline, CDR1 SNHLY and CDR2 FYNNEI. V lost 0 bases and J 6 bases, leaving 23 bases between the germline ends.

This clone was seen more than once but under ten times. Possible read error: a much larger clone is one base away. Other DNA sequences of this sample code for an identical CDR3. V is TRBV6-1 and J is TRBJ2-5; 8 nucleotides align to TRBD2. Germline V CDR1 and CDR2: MNHNS, SASEGT. The CDR3 length is 15 residues. CDR3 protein: CASSSKTSAQETQYF. CDR3 in DNA: TGTGCCAGCAGCTCGAAGACTAGCGCCCAAGAGACCCAGTATTTC.

This chain links TRBV15 with TRBJ2-1; 7 bases line up with TRBD2. CDR3 length: 16 amino acids. Per the germline V gene, CDR1 is LNHNV and CDR2 is YYDKDF (reference sequence). V trimming: 0 bases; J trimming: 8 bases; junction bases outside the gene matches: 10. CDR3 coding DNA: TGTGCCACCAGCAGAGATACCGCGGGAGAAGAGGATGAGCAGTTCTTC. Translated: CATSRDTAGEEDEQFF.

The chain employs TRBV6-5 and TRBJ2-3; D gene uncertain. V dropped 2 bases and J dropped 1 base, with 1 base sitting between them. The germline V gene encodes CDR1 MNHEY and CDR2 SVGAGI. This CDR3 is 12 amino acids long. The CDR3 region is CASSYGTDTQYF. The CDR3 nucleotides are TGTGCCAGCAGTTACGGCACAGATACGCAGTATTTT.

V gene TRBV20-1 combines with J gene TRBJ1-5; a possible D gene is TRBD1 (5 bases). The V end was cut by 0 bases, the J end by 6 bases, with 18 bases between. Germline CDR1 and CDR2: DFQATT and SNEGSKA (reference sequence). This CDR3 comprises 16 residues. DNA for the CDR3: TGCAGTGCTAGAGATCCAACCAGAGGGGTGATTCAGCCCCAGCATTTT. Translated: CSARDPTRGVIQPQHF.

There are a few counts of this clone. V gene TRBV6-2 or TRBV6-3 combines with J gene TRBJ2-7, with D possibly TRBD1 on 5 matching bases. Germline CDR1 and CDR2: MNHEY and SVGEGT. There are 14 residues in the CDR3. V lost 7 bases and J lost 1, with 14 bases in between. As DNA, the CDR3 is TGTGCCAGCATTTGGTCAGGGATTTCCTACGAGCAGTACTTC. This encodes CASIWSGISYEQYF.

This clone has just a few counts. The chain couples TRBV30 to TRBJ2-7; 10 positions agree with TRBD1. The J segment lost 5 bases and the V segment lost 2 bases, leaving 6 bases of the junction unmatched. This CDR3 contains 14 residues. The germline V gene has CDR1 GTSNPN and CDR2 SVGIG (reference sequence). The CDR3 loop is CAWSRTGGGDEQYF. DNA of the CDR3: TGTGCCTGGAGTCGGACAGGGGGAGGGGACGAGCAGTACTTC.